This TCR beta chain was found in a study of blood T cell repertoires in COVID-19. Study overall: PBMCs, B-cell-depleted T cells, or T cells provided the cDNA or gDNA that made up the material.

Some clones are missing from TCRdb's copy, which holds only in-frame ones; the method was immunoSEQ multiplex PCR. The sample consists of 150,000 or so clones, approximately 83% of them appearing once. Germline V lookup: CDR1 LGHDT, CDR2 YNNKEL (reference sequence). The CDR3 is 17 amino acids. Losses at the gene ends were 2 bases for V and 1 base for J; bases not matched to a gene: 9. The chain joins TRBV3-1 (or the pseudogene TRBV3-2) to TRBJ2-3, with 7 bases lining up with TRBD2. The sample was peripheral blood. This sequence was found in a woman aged 80 or over with acute or convalescent COVID-19. CDR3 coding DNA: TGTGCCAGCAGCCAACCCTTGGGAGGGGCCGGCACAGATACGCAGTATTTT. It specifies CASSQPLGGAGTDTQYF.